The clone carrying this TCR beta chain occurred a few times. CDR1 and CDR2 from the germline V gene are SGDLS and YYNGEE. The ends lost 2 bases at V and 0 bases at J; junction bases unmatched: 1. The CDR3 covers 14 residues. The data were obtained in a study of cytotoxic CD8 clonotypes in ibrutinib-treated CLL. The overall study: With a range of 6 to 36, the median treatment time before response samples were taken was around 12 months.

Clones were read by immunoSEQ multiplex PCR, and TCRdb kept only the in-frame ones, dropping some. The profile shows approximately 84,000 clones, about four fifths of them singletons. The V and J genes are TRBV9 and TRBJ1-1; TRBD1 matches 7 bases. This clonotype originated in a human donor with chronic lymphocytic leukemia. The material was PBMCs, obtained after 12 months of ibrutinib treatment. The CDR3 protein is CASSVGQVNTEAFF. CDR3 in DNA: TGTGCCAGCAGCGTCGGACAGGTGAACACTGAAGCTTTCTTT.